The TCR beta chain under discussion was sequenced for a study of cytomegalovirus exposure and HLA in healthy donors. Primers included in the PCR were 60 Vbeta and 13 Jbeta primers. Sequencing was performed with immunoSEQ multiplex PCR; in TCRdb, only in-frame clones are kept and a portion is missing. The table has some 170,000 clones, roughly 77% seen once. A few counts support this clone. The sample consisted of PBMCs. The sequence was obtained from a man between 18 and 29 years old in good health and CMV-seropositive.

The CDR3 here is CASSFLDRVNEKLFF. DNA of the CDR3: TGTGCCAGCAGTTTCCTCGACAGGGTTAATGAAAAACTGTTTTTT. The chain recombines TRBV28 with TRBJ1-4; 7 bases match TRBD1. CDR1 is MDHEN, CDR2 SYDVKM, per germline. V dropped 3 bases and J dropped 4; count of bases not matched to a gene: 5. This CDR3 is 15 amino acids long. The full variable domain, completed using reference TRBV28 and TRBJ1-4, is DVKVTQSSRYLVKRTGEKVFLECVQDMDHENMFWYRQDPGLGLRLIYFSYDVKMKEKGDIPEGYSVSREKKERFSLILESASTNQTSMYLCASSFLDRVNEKLFFGSGTQLSVL.